The 28 T cell receptor beta chains below were found in one sample sequenced in a study of early T cells in non-severe SARS-CoV-2 infection. Each CDR3 protein is one row after TCRdb ran MiXCR on the 5' RACE reads. The sample carries about 49,000 distinct CDR3 sequences, roughly 12% recorded once. The sequencing here drew on whole blood, taken at baseline. Receptor source: an adult who was a healthcare worker with PCR-confirmed SARS-CoV-2 infection or an uninfected control (not recorded which).

The chain employs TRBV27 and TRBJ1-4, with unresolved D. V lost 3 bases and J 5 bases, leaving 13 bases between the germline ends. Germline CDR1 is MNHEY and CDR2 is SMNVEV (reference sequence). The CDR3 is 15 amino acids. The CDR3 reads CASSFRRLANEKLFF. The CDR3 bases are TGTGCCAGCAGTTTCCGGAGACTCGCGAATGAAAAACTGTTTTTT.

At least ten counts were recorded for this clonotype. The chain links TRBV6-5 to TRBJ2-3; tentatively, D is TRBD1 or TRBD2 (5 bases each). Looked up from germline, CDR1 is MNHEY and CDR2 is SVGAGI. Trimming cost V 5 bases and J 3 bases, with 9 bases left between them. This CDR3 contains 13 residues. CDR3 in amino acids: CASSRDGTDTQYF. The CDR3 nucleotides read TGTGCCAGCAGTAGGGACGGAACAGATACGCAGTATTTT.

This clonotype was recorded at least ten times. The CDR3 is CASSLPSATQYF. DNA of the CDR3: TGTGCCAGCAGTTTACCTAGCGCCACGCAGTATTTT. The chain employs TRBV28 and TRBJ2-3, with D possibly being TRBD2 (6 bases). CDR1 and CDR2 from the germline V gene are MDHEN and SYDVKM. The V end lost 2 bases, the J end lost 9 bases, and 9 bases lay between the germline ends. The CDR3 contains 12 residues.

The sample holds a few counts of this clonotype. The chain carries TRBV28 and TRBJ2-3; 7 nucleotides agree with TRBD2. The V gene's germline CDR1 is MDHEN and CDR2 SYDVKM. This CDR3 contains 16 residues. V shed 3 bases, J shed 8 bases, and the junction held 14 bases outside the gene matches. CDR3 loop: CASSFLQAGVSSTQYF. For the CDR3, the DNA is TGTGCCAGCAGTTTCCTACAGGCGGGAGTCAGTTCTACGCAGTATTTT. Together with reference TRBV28 and TRBJ2-3, the CDR3 gives the full variable domain: DVKVTQSSRYLVKRTGEKVFLECVQDMDHENMFWYRQDPGLGLRLIYFSYDVKMKEKGDIPEGYSVSREKKERFSLILESASTNQTSMYLCASSFLQAGVSSTQYFGPGTRLTVL.

This clonotype was seen ten or more times. The chain carries TRBV9 and TRBJ2-7, with a tentative D call TRBD2 (6 bases). The CDR3 is 13 residues long. V lost 0 bases, J lost 5 bases, and 9 bases lay in between. The germline V gene has CDR1 SGDLS and CDR2 YYNGEE. CDR3: CASSVAPSDEQYF. CDR3 DNA sequence: TGTGCCAGCAGCGTAGCGCCTAGCGACGAGCAGTACTTC.

The V and J genes are TRBV20-1 and TRBJ2-1; 10 bases align to TRBD2. The CDR3 runs 15 residues. CDR1 is DFQATT, CDR2 SNEGSKA, per germline (reference sequence). The trim removed 5 bases at V and 9 bases at J, leaving 13 bases unmatched. This CDR3 is CSAERGASGSGEQFF. The CDR3 region has the DNA TGCAGTGCTGAAAGGGGGGCTAGCGGGAGCGGTGAGCAGTTCTTC.

This clonotype was detected a few times. J is TRBJ2-2 and V is TRBV7-2, with TRBD2 identical over 12 bases. The CDR3 has 17 residues. Germline V gene lookup returns CDR1 SGHTA and CDR2 FQGNSA. J was trimmed by 0 bases and V by 5 bases; bases with no gene match: 4. The CDR3 sequence is CASSPRTSGANTGELFF. In DNA, the CDR3 is TGTGCCAGCAGCCCCCGGACTAGCGGGGCGAACACCGGGGAGCTGTTTTTT.

There are a few counts of this clonotype. The CDR3 is CASSFSGKTYEQYF. CDR3 nucleotide sequence: TGTGCCAGCAGTTTTTCAGGGAAGACCTACGAGCAGTACTTC. The chain links TRBV6-6 to TRBJ2-7, with D tentatively TRBD1 (5 bases). Between the trimmed V and J ends, which lost 4 bases and 2 bases, there was a span of 12 bases. Per the germline V gene, CDR1 is MNHNY and CDR2 is SVGAGI (reference sequence). The CDR3 runs 14 residues.

This clonotype appeared a few times. The CDR3 loop reads CASSTGQPNQPQHF. CDR3 bases: TGCGCCAGCAGCACGGGACAGCCTAATCAGCCCCAGCATTTT. The V and J genes are TRBV5-1 and TRBJ1-5; 7 positions agree with TRBD1. Germline-derived CDR1 and CDR2 are SGHRS and YFSETQ. V lost 4 bases, J lost 4 bases, and 5 bases stayed unmatched. The CDR3 runs to 14 residues.

This chain joins TRBV7-3 and TRBJ1-6, with D tentatively TRBD1 (5 bases). The CDR3 extends over 14 amino acids. V lost 5 bases and J 5 bases, leaving 10 bases between the germline ends. From germline, CDR1 is SGHTA and CDR2 FQGTGA. CDR3 sequence reads: CASSQGWNNSPLHF. CDR3 sequence (DNA): TGTGCCAGCAGCCAGGGTTGGAATAATTCACCCCTCCACTTT.

V gene TRBV20-1 combines with J gene TRBJ2-1; 14 nucleotides agree with TRBD2. Germline trimming cut 6 bases from V and 0 bases from J; bases unmatched to any gene: 10. The germline V gene has CDR1 DFQATT and CDR2 SNEGSKA (reference sequence). This CDR3 has 18 amino acids. This CDR3 is CSAGGLAGEISSYNEQFF. Written as DNA, the CDR3 is TGCAGTGCAGGGGGACTAGCGGGAGAAATTTCCTCCTACAATGAGCAGTTCTTC.

The CDR3 sequence: CASSGSSDTQYF. CDR3 bases: TGTGCCAGCAGCGGGAGTTCAGATACGCAGTATTTT. The chain uses TRBV7-9 and TRBJ2-3; perhaps TRBD2 as D (5 bases). V was clipped by 5 bases and J by 4 bases, with 7 bases between them. Germline loops: CDR1 SEHNR, CDR2 FQNEAQ (reference sequence). There are 12 residues in the CDR3.

This clonotype was observed at least ten times. This chain uses TRBV5-6 with TRBJ2-2, with D unresolved. The V gene's germline CDR1 is SGHDT and CDR2 YYEEEE. The V gene lost 5 bases and the J gene lost 1 base, with 0 bases spanning the gap. CDR3 length: 11 amino acids. The CDR3 nucleotides read TGTGCCAGCAGGAACACCGGGGAGCTGTTTTTT. It encodes CASRNTGELFF. The whole variable domain, filled in from reference TRBV5-6 and TRBJ2-2, reads DAGVTQSPTHLIKTRGQQVTLRCSPKSGHDTVSWYQQALGQGPQFIFQYYEEEERQRGNFPDRFSGHQFPNYSSELNVNALLLGDSALYLCASRNTGELFFGEGSRLTVL.

The genes are TRBV7-2 and TRBJ1-5; D remains unclear. From germline, CDR1 is SGHTA and CDR2 FQGNSA. Between the trimmed V and J ends, which lost 5 bases and 5 bases, there was a span of 10 bases. This CDR3 spans 13 amino acids. CDR3 sequence reads: CASSPRYDQPQHF. The DNA for the CDR3 is TGTGCCAGCAGCCCAAGGTATGATCAGCCCCAGCATTTT.

The chain couples TRBV20-1 to TRBJ1-3; no firm D call. The CDR3 loop spans 13 amino acids. V shed 2 bases and J shed 3 bases, with 8 bases lying between them. Germline loops: CDR1 DFQATT, CDR2 SNEGSKA (reference sequence). The CDR3 loop is CSARKPGGNTIYF. The CDR3, as DNA: TGCAGTGCTAGAAAGCCTGGTGGAAACACCATATATTTT.

V usage is TRBV7-2 and J usage is TRBJ2-7; 13 nucleotides agree with TRBD2. Unmatched junction bases numbered 5, after V lost 2 bases and J lost 7 bases. CDR1 is SGHTA and CDR2 is FQGNSA in the germline V gene. This CDR3 has 15 residues. DNA for the CDR3: TGTGCCAGCAGCTTAATGACTAGCGGGAGGAGGGAGCAGTACTTC. Its protein is CASSLMTSGRREQYF.

The rearrangement uses TRBV7-2 and TRBJ2-7, with D tentatively TRBD1 (5 bases). This CDR3 region has 14 residues. Germline CDR1 SGHTA, CDR2 FQGNSA. Trimming stripped 1 base from V and 6 bases from J, with 13 bases between. CDR3 region: CASSLGTWLSEQYF. In DNA, the CDR3 is TGTGCCAGCAGCTTAGGGACATGGCTAAGCGAGCAGTACTTC.

The J gene is TRBJ1-2, the V gene TRBV6-2 or TRBV6-3, with D possibly TRBD1 on 6 matching bases. V lost 2 bases to trimming and J lost 4 bases, with 8 bases between them. The CDR3 extends over 13 amino acids. Germline CDR1 is MNHEY and CDR2 is SVGEGT. The CDR3 here is CASSYPTGYGYTF. CDR3 nucleotides: TGTGCCAGCAGTTACCCGACAGGCTATGGCTACACCTTC.

At least ten counts were recorded for this clonotype. The chain uses TRBV6-2 or TRBV6-3 and TRBJ2-4; 11 nucleotides match TRBD2. The germline V gene has CDR1 MNHEY and CDR2 SVGEGT. V lost 8 bases, J lost 6 bases, and 6 bases stayed unmatched. This CDR3 contains 14 residues. CDR3 nucleotide sequence: TGTGCCAGCCTACGTAGCGGGAGGGCAAACATTCAGTACTTC. Its translation is CASLRSGRANIQYF.

This clonotype came up a few times. V is TRBV28 and J is TRBJ2-5, with D possibly matching TRBD1 (5 bases). The V end lost 4 bases, the J end lost 1 base, and 10 bases lay between the germline ends. This CDR3 is 14 amino acids long. Germline V gene lookup returns CDR1 MDHEN and CDR2 SYDVKM. In DNA form, the CDR3 reads TGTGCCAGCAGTTCCAGACAGTTCCAAGAGACCCAGTACTTC. Its translation is CASSSRQFQETQYF.

This clonotype was seen a few times. The chain couples TRBV2 to TRBJ2-1, with a possible D match to TRBD2 (6 bases). This CDR3 has 12 residues. Germline loops: CDR1 SNHLY, CDR2 FYNNEI. Trimming took 8 bases from V and 5 from J, leaving 10 bases between them. The CDR3 is CASPRTNNEQFF. CDR3 bases: TGTGCCAGCCCCCGGACTAACAATGAGCAGTTCTTC.

This clonotype was seen a few times. This chain connects TRBV7-6 to TRBJ2-1; TRBD1 matches at 9 bases. CDR1 is SGHVS, CDR2 FNYEAQ, per germline. J was trimmed by 7 bases and V by 5 bases; bases with no gene match: 6. This CDR3 region has 14 residues. CDR3 sequence: CASSAGQGTNEQFF. The CDR3 bases are TGTGCCAGCAGCGCCGGACAGGGGACGAATGAGCAGTTCTTC.

The sample holds many counts of this clonotype. The rearrangement links TRBV28 to TRBJ2-2; D tentatively fits TRBD1 or TRBD2 (5 bases each). This CDR3 is built from 17 residues. Germline assignment: CDR1 MDHEN and CDR2 SYDVKM. Trimming took off 4 bases at V and 0 bases at J, with 15 bases between the two ends. The CDR3 sequence: CASSSRWGKANTGELFF. The CDR3 bases are TGTGCCAGCAGTTCTCGCTGGGGGAAGGCGAACACCGGGGAGCTGTTTTTT.

The chain is built from TRBV5-1 and TRBJ2-7; 8 positions match TRBD2. Germline CDR1 reads SGHRS; CDR2 reads YFSETQ. V dropped 4 bases and J dropped 5; count of bases not matched to a gene: 8. The CDR3 spans 14 residues. For the CDR3, the DNA is TGCGCCAGCAGCGTGGGAAGCGGGAGCCACGAGCAGTACTTC. This translates into CASSVGSGSHEQYF.

This chain connects TRBV3-1 to TRBJ2-1; tentative D call: TRBD1 (5 bases). Per germline, CDR1 LGHDT and CDR2 YNNKEL (reference sequence). The CDR3 consists of 15 residues. Between the trimmed V and J ends, which lost 3 bases and 7 bases, there was a span of 16 bases. The CDR3 sequence is CASSQILDSKNEQFF. As DNA, the CDR3 is TGTGCCAGCAGCCAGATCCTTGACAGTAAGAATGAGCAGTTCTTC.

The chain joins TRBV20-1 to TRBJ2-2; D remains unclear. Trimming cost V 6 bases and J 5 bases, with 13 bases left between them. The CDR3 spans 13 residues. Germline assignment: CDR1 DFQATT and CDR2 SNEGSKA (reference sequence). CDR3 region: CSASFHETGELFF. The CDR3 nucleotides are TGCAGTGCCAGTTTCCACGAAACCGGGGAGCTGTTTTTT.

This clonotype has a count of ten or more. V and J are TRBV12-5 and TRBJ2-2; D possibly corresponds to TRBD2 (5 bases). V was shortened by 3 bases and J by 1 base, with 6 bases between the two germline ends. This CDR3 has 14 residues. Germline V gene data show CDR1 as LGHNT and CDR2 as FRNRAP. This CDR3 reads CASGLGRNTGELFF. CDR3 coding DNA: TGTGCTAGTGGTTTAGGGAGGAACACCGGGGAGCTGTTTTTT.

The V call is TRBV7-2, the J call TRBJ1-1; tentative D call: TRBD1 (6 bases). In germline, CDR1 is SGHTA, CDR2 FQGNSA. Trimming pared 0 bases from V and 1 base from J, leaving 21 bases between. CDR3 length equals 19 residues. Written as DNA, the CDR3 is TGTGCCAGCAGCTTAGCCGTGGTCTCCTTCAGGGGCCGGAACACTGAAGCTTTCTTT. Amino acid sequence: CASSLAVVSFRGRNTEAFF.